What follows are 28 T cell receptor beta chains derived from one specimen sequenced in a study of cytomegalovirus exposure and HLA in healthy donors (dated by TCRdb to about 2017). Preparation of the library involved the immunoSEQ multiplex PCR assay. The immuneACCESS repertoire file appears here via TCRdb, limited to in-frame rearrangements. These files lack a portion of the clones; in checked studies, under half of the deficit traces to unresolved V genes, and the cause of the others is not known. Here the sample has some 160,000 clones; around 89% occur a single time. Around 3% of the sample is held by the ten biggest clonotypes. Sequencing used PBMCs. The receptors derive from a man in his late teens or twenties in good health and CMV-seronegative.

The chain carries TRBV7-9 and TRBJ1-2; TRBD1 might be the D (5 bases). CDR3 size: 15 residues. The V end lost 2 bases, the J end lost 10 bases, and 20 bases lay between the germline ends. Germline CDR1 is SEHNR and CDR2 is FQNEAQ (reference sequence). Here the CDR3 reads CASSLSGSGLDDYTF. CDR3 coding DNA: TGTGCCAGCAGCTTATCCGGTTCAGGGCTCGACGACTACACCTTC.

V and J are TRBV27 and TRBJ2-7; D is perhaps TRBD2 (5 bases). The CDR3 spans 12 residues. Between the trimmed V and J ends, which lost 5 bases and 7 bases, there was a span of 12 bases. Germline V gene sequence: CDR1 MNHEY, CDR2 SMNVEV (reference sequence). This CDR3 reads CASSPFPGEQYF. CDR3 nucleotide sequence: TGTGCCAGCAGTCCATTCCCGGGGGAGCAGTACTTC.

J is TRBJ1-1 and V is TRBV7-2, with a possible D match to TRBD1 (5 bases). The CDR3 is 16 residues long. The V end was cut by 3 bases, the J end by 1 base, with 15 bases between. The germline V gene has CDR1 SGHTA and CDR2 FQGNSA. The CDR3 DNA is TGTGCCAGCAGCTTCGCCCTGGGGGGGGAGAACACTGAAGCTTTCTTT. It yields the protein CASSFALGGENTEAFF.

The rearrangement joins TRBV6-4 to TRBJ1-1; D unclear. This CDR3 is built from 15 residues. The V gene lost 1 base and the J gene lost 4 bases, with 13 bases spanning the gap. The germline gives CDR1 MRHNA, CDR2 SNTAGT. The DNA of the CDR3 is TGTGCCAGCAGTGACTTGGCCAGCAGGTCCACTGAAGCTTTCTTT. Translated: CASSDLASRSTEAFF.

The V call is TRBV27, the J call TRBJ1-1, with D possibly TRBD1 on 5 matching bases. Trimming stripped 4 bases from V and 5 bases from J, with 11 bases between. Germline values: CDR1 MNHEY, CDR2 SMNVEV (reference sequence). This CDR3 has 13 amino acids. CDR3 in DNA: TGTGCCAGCAGTTCCCTCGGGGGAACTGAAGCTTTCTTT. Its translation: CASSSLGGTEAFF.

V and J are TRBV11-2 and TRBJ2-1, with 11 bases identical to TRBD2. With 5 bases clipped from V and 8 bases from J, the junction kept 14 bases outside the gene matches. Germline CDR1 is SGHAT and CDR2 is FQNNGV. The CDR3 totals 17 residues. CDR3 nucleotides: TGTGCCAGCAGCCCCCGGGGAACTAGCGGGAGAGTCCATGAGCAGTTCTTC. Its protein is CASSPRGTSGRVHEQFF. Full variable domain (outside the CDR3, taken from reference TRBV11-2 and TRBJ2-1): EAGVAQSPRYKIIEKRQSVAFWCNPISGHATLYWYQQILGQGPKLLIQFQNNGVVDDSQLPKDRFSAERLKGVDSTLKIQPAKLEDSAVYLCASSPRGTSGRVHEQFFGPGTRLTVL.

V is TRBV7-9 and J is TRBJ2-1; 8 bases agree with TRBD1. The CDR3 extends over 13 amino acids. Trimming cost V 3 bases and J 7 bases; bases outside gene matches: 2. The germline V gene has CDR1 SEHNR and CDR2 FQNEAQ (reference sequence). In nucleotides, the CDR3 is TGTGCCAGCAGCTTCGGACAGGGTAATGAGCAGTTCTTC. It encodes CASSFGQGNEQFF.

The V gene is TRBV18, the J gene TRBJ1-4; D is possibly TRBD1 (5 bases). The CDR3 is 14 amino acids. Germline V gene data show CDR1 as KGHSH and CDR2 as LQKENI. Trimming cost V 5 bases and J 7 bases, with 14 bases left between them. The CDR3 reads CASSTGTGGEKLFF. The CDR3 DNA is TGTGCCAGCTCAACCGGGACCGGGGGTGAAAAACTGTTTTTT.

This chain joins TRBV11-3 and TRBJ2-3, with TRBD1 as a possible D gene (5 bases). The CDR3 is 15 amino acids. V lost 5 bases and J 1 base, leaving 13 bases between the germline ends. In germline, CDR1 is SGHNT, CDR2 YENEEA. The CDR3 protein is CASSPRVVGTDTQYF. The CDR3 nucleotides read TGTGCCAGCAGCCCCAGGGTAGTTGGCACAGATACGCAGTATTTT.

The rearrangement links TRBV18 to TRBJ2-7; TRBD1 matches 8 bases. Germline CDR1 reads KGHSH; CDR2 reads LQKENI. V trimming: 6 bases; J trimming: 3 bases; junction bases outside the gene matches: 7. CDR3 length equals 14 residues. The CDR3 protein is CASSLGTGIYEQYV. The CDR3 nucleotides are TGTGCCAGCTCGCTGGGGACAGGCATCTACGAGCAGTACGTC.

The table lists this clone with a count of one. The chain employs TRBV5-6 and TRBJ2-7, with D possibly being TRBD2 (5 bases). The CDR3 contains 13 residues. V was shortened by 4 bases and J by 9 bases, with 17 bases between the two germline ends. Germline V gives CDR1 SGHDT, CDR2 YYEEEE. The CDR3 bases are TGTGCCAGCAGCCACCCTCGGGGTGAGCGGCAGTACTTC. This translates into CASSHPRGERQYF.

This clone occurred once. V gene TRBV29-1 combines with J gene TRBJ1-1; 8 bases match TRBD1. The CDR3 contains 13 residues. The V gene's germline CDR1 is SQVTM and CDR2 ANQGSEA. The junction had 6 bases not matched to a gene; V was cut back by 6 bases and J by 3 bases. The CDR3 DNA reads as TGCAGCGTCACAGGGGGTTCGGACACTGAAGCTTTCTTT. Protein product: CSVTGGSDTEAFF.

This clone was counted between two and nine times. The J gene is TRBJ2-7, the V gene TRBV2; TRBD2 agrees at 7 bases. Germline-derived CDR1 and CDR2 are SNHLY and FYNNEI. The CDR3 loop spans 11 amino acids. With 11 bases clipped from V and 2 bases from J, the junction kept 3 bases outside the gene matches. The DNA of the CDR3 is TGTGCCGGGGGGGAAACCTACGAGCAGTACGTC. It specifies CAGGETYEQYV.

This clone occurred once. The genes are TRBV5-8 and TRBJ1-5; weak D call: TRBD1 (5 bases). Trimming removed 4 bases at V and 5 bases at J, with 22 bases between. The length of the CDR3 is 17 residues. CDR1 and CDR2 (germline): SGHTS, YDEGEE. The CDR3 sequence: CASSPILGLRDDQPQHF. The DNA of the CDR3 is TGTGCCAGCAGCCCAATTCTGGGACTGAGGGATGATCAGCCCCAGCATTTT.

V gene TRBV28 combines with J gene TRBJ1-5; 8 bases fit TRBD1. V was clipped by 8 bases and J by 5 bases; unmatched bases: 5. CDR1 and CDR2 from the germline V gene are MDHEN and SYDVKM. The CDR3 length is 13 residues. CDR3 loop: CASRIQGDQPQHF. Here the CDR3 DNA reads TGTGCCAGCCGAATACAGGGGGATCAGCCCCAGCATTTT.

The CDR3 nucleotides read TGTGCCAGCGTGGGACAGGGACTTCAGCCCCAGCATTTT. Translation gives CASVGQGLQPQHF. This rearrangement joins TRBV2 to TRBJ1-5; 9 positions match TRBD1. CDR1 and CDR2 (germline): SNHLY, FYNNEI. The trim removed 8 bases at V and 6 bases at J, leaving 5 bases unmatched. There are 13 residues in the CDR3.

This clone turned up a few times. This chain's CDR3 is CASSLSDLIGSPLHF. The DNA for the CDR3 is TGTGCCAGCAGTTTATCGGACTTGATCGGATCACCCCTCCACTTT. The chain links TRBV27 to TRBJ1-6; no firm D call. V shed 0 bases and J shed 10 bases, with 13 bases lying between them. Germline CDR1 reads MNHEY; CDR2 reads SMNVEV (reference sequence). The CDR3 runs to 15 residues.

The chain carries TRBV4-2 and TRBJ1-2; tentative D call: TRBD1 (5 bases). V lost 0 bases to trimming and J lost 4 bases, with 12 bases between them. The CDR3 contains 15 residues. Per germline, CDR1 LGHNA and CDR2 YNFKEQ. In DNA, the CDR3 is TGTGCCAGCAGCCAAGATGCGGGGGGGAGCTATGGCTACACCTTC. This sequence encodes CASSQDAGGSYGYTF.

The chain recombines TRBV5-1 with TRBJ2-1, with 13 bases matching TRBD2. Germline V gene lookup returns CDR1 SGHRS and CDR2 YFSETQ. There are 16 residues in the CDR3. Trimming cost V 8 bases and J 4 bases; bases outside gene matches: 9. CDR3 DNA: TGCGCCAGTACAGGGGGACTAGCGGGACTTTACAATGAGCAGTTCTTC. It codes for CASTGGLAGLYNEQFF.

The V gene is TRBV6-5, the J gene TRBJ2-5; 10 bases agree with TRBD1. The trim removed 5 bases at V and 4 bases at J, leaving 7 bases unmatched. This CDR3 is 15 amino acids long. Germline V lookup: CDR1 MNHEY, CDR2 SVGAGI. CDR3 sequence reads: CASSPTGGAGETQYF. The CDR3 DNA reads TGTGCCAGCAGTCCGACAGGGGGCGCAGGAGAGACCCAGTACTTC.

This chain links TRBV5-1 with TRBJ2-5; D gene ambiguous. The assigned J gene may be wrong: the sequence end matches TRBJ2-7 better. CDR1 is SGHRS and CDR2 is YFSETQ in the germline V gene. CDR3 length: 15 residues. CDR3 residues: CASSLVHSLSYEQYF. The CDR3 coding sequence is TGCGCCAGCAGCTTAGTGCACAGTCTCTCCTACGAGCAGTACTTC.

The gene calls are TRBV5-5 and TRBJ1-1, with 7 positions matching TRBD1. Trimming at V came to 1 base and at J to 0 bases, leaving 6 bases not matched to a gene. Germline V gene data show CDR1 as SGHKS and CDR2 as YYEKEE (reference sequence). The CDR3 runs to 16 residues. The CDR3 region is CASSLMTGMLNTEAFF. CDR3 sequence (DNA): TGTGCCAGCAGCTTGATGACAGGGATGCTGAACACTGAAGCTTTCTTT.

The rearrangement joins TRBV19 to TRBJ1-2, with TRBD1 identical over 10 bases. The V segment lost 7 bases and the J segment 1 base; nucleotides outside the gene matches: 12. The CDR3 spans 17 residues. CDR1 is LNHDA, CDR2 SQIVND, per germline (reference sequence). The CDR3 sequence: CASTSYMGQGHNYGYTF. In DNA form, the CDR3 reads TGTGCCAGTACCTCATATATGGGACAGGGGCATAACTATGGCTACACCTTC.

The J gene is TRBJ2-7, the V gene TRBV5-6; 9 bases map to TRBD1. This CDR3 has 11 amino acids. V shed 3 bases and J 12 bases; nucleotides not matched to a gene: 4. Germline CDR1 is SGHDT and CDR2 is YYEEEE. For the CDR3, the DNA is TGTGCCAGCAGCTCGGGACAGGGCACGTACTTC. It yields the protein CASSSGQGTYF.

The genes are TRBV28 and TRBJ1-5; 7 nucleotides line up with TRBD1. Germline V gives CDR1 MDHEN, CDR2 SYDVKM. The CDR3 contains 13 residues. V trimming: 7 bases; J trimming: 4 bases; junction bases outside the gene matches: 4. DNA of the CDR3: TGTGCCAGCAAGGGACAGATTAATCAGCCCCAGCATTTT. Translating it yields CASKGQINQPQHF.

The chain has TRBV27 and TRBJ2-5; 9 bases align to TRBD2. The CDR3 is 17 residues long. The germline CDR1 and CDR2 sequences are MNHEY and SMNVEV (reference sequence). The ends lost 5 bases at V and 2 bases at J; junction bases unmatched: 12. The DNA of the CDR3 is TGTGCCAGCAGTCCATCCCAAACCCTAGCGGGGCAAGAGACCCAGTACTTC. This translates into CASSPSQTLAGQETQYF.

The V and J genes are TRBV6-5 and TRBJ1-2; 10 bases align to TRBD1. J was trimmed by 6 bases and V by 6 bases; bases with no gene match: 10. Germline CDR1 and CDR2: MNHEY and SVGAGI. This CDR3 comprises 15 residues. CDR3 protein: CASRNRGQGFHGYTF. CDR3 nucleotide sequence: TGTGCCAGCAGGAACCGGGGACAGGGGTTCCATGGCTACACCTTC.

V is TRBV5-1 and J is TRBJ1-4; the match to TRBD1 covers 10 bases. J gave up 8 bases and V 5 bases, and 6 bases lay outside the gene matches. CDR3 length equals 14 residues. The germline CDR1 and CDR2 sequences are SGHRS and YFSETQ. The CDR3 protein is CASRLDRGGEKLFF. Written as DNA, the CDR3 is TGCGCCAGCAGACTGGACAGGGGGGGAGAAAAACTGTTTTTT. Filled out from reference TRBV5-1 and TRBJ1-4, the complete variable domain reads KAGVTQTPRYLIKTRGQQVTLSCSPISGHRSVSWYQQTPGQGLQFLFEYFSETQRNKGNFPGRFSGRQFSNSRSEMNVSTLELGDSALYLCASRLDRGGEKLFFGSGTQLSVL.